Following are 9 T cell receptor beta chains from one sample sequenced in a study of T-cell reconstitution after alpha-beta-depleted transplantation in children. A library of TCRbeta sequences, prepared with unique molecular identifiers, was generated. From the PCR reads, TCRdb called clonotypes with MiXCR, one entry per CDR3 protein. The sample gives 200,000 to 250,000 distinct CDR3 sequences, roughly 24% of which show up once; about 2.6% is in the top ten. The specimen was PBMCs, collected before TCRalphabeta/CD19-depleted stem cell transplant. The receptors were gathered from a girl aged 2-10 years with Fanconi anemia, due to receive a stem cell transplant.

This clonotype turned up a few times. The rearrangement joins TRBV12-3 or TRBV12-4 to TRBJ2-7; D is perhaps TRBD1 or TRBD2 (5 bases each). Trimming removed 4 bases from V and 3 bases from J, with 13 bases in between. The CDR3 runs 14 residues. CDR3 in DNA: TGTGCCAGCAGTTCGAGGGCCGGACACTACGAGCAGTACTTC. Amino acids: CASSSRAGHYEQYF.

This clonotype was counted ten times or more. The V gene is TRBV29-1, the J gene TRBJ2-3, with a weak D call TRBD2 (5 bases). Germline CDR1 and CDR2: SQVTM and ANQGSEA. The V end lost 4 bases, the J end lost 0 bases, and 17 bases lay between the germline ends. This CDR3 region has 16 residues. This chain's CDR3 is CSVVVASFSSTDTQYF. CDR3 DNA: TGCAGCGTTGTGGTGGCTAGCTTCTCGAGCACAGATACGCAGTATTTT.

This clonotype was seen a handful of times. The CDR3 DNA reads as TGTGCCAGCAGCTTAGGCAGGGTCCATGAGCAGTTCTTC. Residues: CASSLGRVHEQFF. The rearrangement links TRBV11-2 to TRBJ2-1; possibly TRBD1 for D (5 bases). This CDR3 has 13 residues. In germline, CDR1 is SGHAT, CDR2 FQNNGV. V was clipped by 1 base and J by 8 bases, with 9 bases between them.

The V call is TRBV20-1, the J call TRBJ2-5; 7 positions match TRBD1. The CDR3 is 13 residues long. Germline V gene sequence: CDR1 DFQATT, CDR2 SNEGSKA (reference sequence). J gave up 7 bases and V 6 bases, and 11 bases lay outside the gene matches. CDR3 bases: TGCAGTGCCGGATACAGGGGCATTGGGACCCAGTACTTC. Translated: CSAGYRGIGTQYF.

This clonotype was seen repeatedly, ten times or more. The rearrangement links TRBV29-1 to TRBJ2-5; the D is unclear. V was pared by 4 bases and J by 1 base, with 7 bases between. Germline CDR1 SQVTM, CDR2 ANQGSEA. This CDR3 contains 12 residues. The CDR3 nucleotides read TGCAGCGTTGCGCTGTTCCAAGAGACCCAGTACTTC. Translating gives CSVALFQETQYF.

The CDR3 DNA sequence: TGCGCCAGCAGCTCCCGGACAGGGATTGGAGATACGCAGTATTTT. Its protein is CASSSRTGIGDTQYF. J is TRBJ2-3 and V is TRBV4-1; 8 positions agree with TRBD1. Germline V gene sequence: CDR1 MGHRA, CDR2 YSYEKL. Unmatched junction bases numbered 9, after V lost 5 bases and J lost 5 bases. This CDR3 contains 15 residues.

The sample holds many counts of this clonotype. The V call is TRBV29-1, the J call TRBJ2-3; D uncertain. Germline-derived CDR1 and CDR2 are SQVTM and ANQGSEA. This CDR3 region has 11 residues. V lost 5 bases to trimming and J lost 2 bases, with 5 bases between them. The CDR3 is CSVFITDTQYF. DNA for the CDR3: TGCAGCGTTTTTATCACAGATACGCAGTATTTT.

This clonotype was seen repeatedly, ten times or more. The chain joins TRBV12-3 or TRBV12-4 to TRBJ2-7; a weak D match, TRBD2 (5 bases). The CDR3 length is 12 residues. V lost 4 bases, J lost 4 bases, and 8 bases lay in between. The CDR3 sequence: CASSSPGYEQYF. The CDR3 coding sequence is TGTGCCAGCAGTTCACCGGGATACGAGCAGTACTTC.

This clonotype was seen more than once but under ten times. V usage is TRBV21-1 and J usage is TRBJ1-1. TRBV21-1 is termed a pseudogene. The length of the CDR3 is 16 residues. As DNA, the CDR3 is TGTGCCAGCAGCAAAAGGGTCTACACCATGAACACTGAAGCTTTCTTT. It specifies CASSKRVYTMNTEAFF.